Presented here are 2 T cell receptor beta chains from one specimen sequenced in a study of T cell responses to AZD1222 COVID-19 vaccine. The data were produced by immunoSEQ multiplex PCR, yet TCRdb's version contains in-frame clones alone and is incomplete. This sample has around 100,000 clones, with roughly 91% found just once. Sequencing used peripheral blood, obtained on day 0 of AZD1222 vaccination. The receptors here all came from an adult in good health.

The CDR3 nucleotides read TGTGCCAGCATCTCAAGCGGGAAATCAACCTACGAGCAGTACTTC. It codes for CASISSGKSTYEQYF. The chain joins TRBV28 to TRBJ2-7, with 7 bases matching TRBD2. Looked up from germline, CDR1 is MDHEN and CDR2 is SYDVKM. V shed 7 bases, J shed 2 bases, and the junction held 11 bases outside the gene matches. The CDR3 is 15 amino acids. The whole variable domain, remainder taken from reference TRBV28 and TRBJ2-7, is DVKVTQSSRYLVKRTGEKVFLECVQDMDHENMFWYRQDPGLGLRLIYFSYDVKMKEKGDIPEGYSVSREKKERFSLILESASTNQTSMYLCASISSGKSTYEQYFGPGTRLTVT.

The rearrangement uses TRBV28 and TRBJ1-6; maybe TRBD1 (6 bases). This CDR3 comprises 15 residues. The V gene's germline CDR1 is MDHEN and CDR2 SYDVKM. V was shortened by 3 bases and J by 9 bases, with 15 bases between the two germline ends. CDR3 sequence reads: CASSFPRGLGSPLHF. In nucleotides, the CDR3 is TGTGCCAGCAGTTTCCCCAGGGGTCTTGGTTCACCCCTCCACTTT.